Below, one TCR beta chain is given with its context. Its antigen is unknown. The data originate from a study of T cells in Graves' hyperthyroidism and ophthalmopathy. Whole-study results and caveats: Researchers found most expanded thyroid clonotypes above 0.001 in blood as well.

Among the patients, aged 18 to 65, hyperthyroidism was newly diagnosed and had lasted under 2 months. Patients with uncontrolled infections, other autoimmune diseases, pregnancy or lactation were excluded. Together with thyroid ultrasound, orbital computed tomography, serum thyroxine and TRAb, clinical symptoms were used for diagnoses. Germline loops: CDR1 MGHRA, CDR2 YSYEKL. The CDR3 extends over 14 amino acids. The V end was cut by 4 bases, the J end by 4 bases, with 12 bases between. There were TCR beta CDR3 regions amplified from RNA transcripts. The TCR CDR3 was amplified in a first-round RT-PCR using the HTBI primer set. TCRdb reprocessed the multiplex PCR reads with MiXCR, giving one entry per CDR3 protein. The table records 250,000 to 300,000 distinct CDR3 sequences, roughly 14% of them present only once.

The rearrangement uses TRBV4-1 and TRBJ2-3; D gene unclear. Sequenced sample: blood. The sequence was collected from a young woman with Graves' hyperthyroidism that later progressed to Graves' ophthalmopathy. Here the CDR3 reads CASSLGPRADTQYF. The CDR3, as DNA: TGCGCCAGCAGCCTTGGACCCCGTGCAGATACGCAGTATTTT.